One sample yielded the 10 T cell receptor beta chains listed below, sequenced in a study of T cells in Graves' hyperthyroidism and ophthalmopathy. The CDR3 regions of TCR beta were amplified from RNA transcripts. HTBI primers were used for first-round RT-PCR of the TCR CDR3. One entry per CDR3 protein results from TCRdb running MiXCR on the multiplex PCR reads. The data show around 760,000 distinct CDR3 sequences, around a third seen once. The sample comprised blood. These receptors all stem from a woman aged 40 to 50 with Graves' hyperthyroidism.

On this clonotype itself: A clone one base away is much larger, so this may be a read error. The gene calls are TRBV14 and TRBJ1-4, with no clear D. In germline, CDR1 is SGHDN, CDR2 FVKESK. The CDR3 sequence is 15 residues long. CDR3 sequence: CASSSTVPFGERLFF. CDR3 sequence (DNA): TGTGCCAGCAGCTCTACAGTCCCCTTCGGCGAAAGACTGTTTTTT.

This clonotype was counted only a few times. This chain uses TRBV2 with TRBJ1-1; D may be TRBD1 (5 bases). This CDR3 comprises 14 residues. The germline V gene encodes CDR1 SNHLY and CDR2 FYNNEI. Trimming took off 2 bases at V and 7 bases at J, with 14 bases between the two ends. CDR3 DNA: TGTGCCAGCAGTGAAAGGGACGTTGTGTTTGAAGCTTTCTTT. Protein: CASSERDVVFEAFF.

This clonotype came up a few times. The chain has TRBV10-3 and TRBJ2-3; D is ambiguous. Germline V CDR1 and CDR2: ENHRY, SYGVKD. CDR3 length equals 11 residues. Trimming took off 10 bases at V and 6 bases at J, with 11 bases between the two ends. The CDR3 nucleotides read TGTGCCACCGGTGTTACGGATACGCAGTATTTT. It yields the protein CATGVTDTQYF.

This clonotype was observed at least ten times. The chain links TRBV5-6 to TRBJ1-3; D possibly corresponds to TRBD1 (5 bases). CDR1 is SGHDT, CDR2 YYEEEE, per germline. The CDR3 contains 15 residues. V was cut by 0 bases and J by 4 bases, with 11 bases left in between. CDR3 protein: CASSLEGRVGNTIYF. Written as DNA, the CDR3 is TGTGCCAGCAGCTTGGAGGGCAGGGTAGGAAACACCATATATTTT. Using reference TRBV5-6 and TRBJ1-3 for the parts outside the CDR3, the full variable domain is DAGVTQSPTHLIKTRGQQVTLRCSPKSGHDTVSWYQQALGQGPQFIFQYYEEEERQRGNFPDRFSGHQFPNYSSELNVNALLLGDSALYLCASSLEGRVGNTIYFGEGSWLTVV.

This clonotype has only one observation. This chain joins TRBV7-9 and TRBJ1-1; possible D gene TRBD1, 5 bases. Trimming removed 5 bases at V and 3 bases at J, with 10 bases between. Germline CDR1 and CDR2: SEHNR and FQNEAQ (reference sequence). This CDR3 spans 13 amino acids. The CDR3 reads CASSLVGHTEAFF. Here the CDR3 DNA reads TGTGCCAGCAGCCTCGTGGGGCACACTGAAGCTTTCTTT.

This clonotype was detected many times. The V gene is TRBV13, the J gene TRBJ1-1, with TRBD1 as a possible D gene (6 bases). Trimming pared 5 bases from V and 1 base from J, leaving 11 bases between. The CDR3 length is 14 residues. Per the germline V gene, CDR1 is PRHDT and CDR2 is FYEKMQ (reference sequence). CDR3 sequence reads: CASSLLQGNTEAFF. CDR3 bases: TGTGCCAGCAGCCTACTACAGGGGAACACTGAAGCTTTCTTT.

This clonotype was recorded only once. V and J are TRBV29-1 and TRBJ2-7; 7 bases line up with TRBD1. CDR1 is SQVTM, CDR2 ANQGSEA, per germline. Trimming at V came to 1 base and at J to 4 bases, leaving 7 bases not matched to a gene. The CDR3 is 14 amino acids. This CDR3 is CSVEVDRASYEQYF. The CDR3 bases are TGCAGCGTTGAAGTCGACAGGGCATCTTACGAGCAGTACTTC.

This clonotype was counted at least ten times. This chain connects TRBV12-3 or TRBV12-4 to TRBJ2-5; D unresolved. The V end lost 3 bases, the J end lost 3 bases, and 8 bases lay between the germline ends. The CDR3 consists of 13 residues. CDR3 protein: CASSFVTKETQYF. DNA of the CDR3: TGTGCCAGCAGTTTTGTCACGAAAGAGACCCAGTACTTC.

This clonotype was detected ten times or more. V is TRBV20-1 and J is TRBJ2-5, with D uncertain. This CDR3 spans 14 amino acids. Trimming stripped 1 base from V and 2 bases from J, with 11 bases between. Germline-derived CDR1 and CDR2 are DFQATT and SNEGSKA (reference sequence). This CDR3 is CSARGSVGQETQYF. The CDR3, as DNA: TGCAGTGCTAGAGGGAGCGTGGGGCAAGAGACCCAGTACTTC.

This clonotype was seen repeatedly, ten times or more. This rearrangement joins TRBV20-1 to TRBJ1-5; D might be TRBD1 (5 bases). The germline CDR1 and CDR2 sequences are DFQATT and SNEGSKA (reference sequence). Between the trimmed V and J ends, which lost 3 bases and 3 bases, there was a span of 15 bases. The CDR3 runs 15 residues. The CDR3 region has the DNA TGCAGTGCTAGTAGGTCGTCGACAGTCAATCAGCCCCAGCATTTT. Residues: CSASRSSTVNQPQHF.